Below, 11 T cell receptor beta chains from the same sample are listed, as sequenced in a study of T cell responses to AZD1222 COVID-19 vaccine. Sequencing was performed with immunoSEQ multiplex PCR; in TCRdb, only in-frame clones are kept and a portion is missing. The sample carries approximately 220,000 clones, approximately 94% recorded once. This material consisted of peripheral blood, taken on day 0 of MenACWY control vaccination. The receptors were sampled from an adult in good health.

V gene TRBV27 combines with J gene TRBJ1-2; D unresolved. Germline-derived CDR1 and CDR2 are MNHEY and SMNVEV (reference sequence). The CDR3 loop spans 14 amino acids. The ends were cut back, 9 bases at V and 0 bases at J, with 14 bases in the middle. In DNA form, the CDR3 reads TGTGCCAGTGCCATCGGGCGAACTAACTATGGCTACACCTTC. Translating gives CASAIGRTNYGYTF.

This clone was picked up many times. For the CDR3, the DNA is TGTGCCTGGAGTGAACCCGGGACAGGTGGCTACACCTTC. It yields the protein CAWSEPGTGGYTF. The chain couples TRBV30 to TRBJ1-2, with 8 bases that match TRBD1. The germline CDR1 and CDR2 sequences are GTSNPN and SVGIG (reference sequence). The CDR3 covers 13 residues. J lost 7 bases, V lost 1 base, and 5 bases had no gene match.

The rearrangement joins TRBV10-2 to TRBJ1-5; D gene uncertain. CDR3 length equals 13 residues. The V end was cut by 6 bases, the J end by 5 bases, with 11 bases between. The V gene's germline CDR1 is WSHSY and CDR2 SAAADI. The chain's CDR3 is CASSHKLDQPQHF. The CDR3 DNA is TGCGCCAGCAGCCACAAGTTGGATCAGCCCCAGCATTTT.

The rearrangement uses TRBV28 and TRBJ1-1; 8 bases fit TRBD1. Germline CDR1 MDHEN, CDR2 SYDVKM. V gave up 5 bases and J gave up 1 base; unmatched junction bases: 6. CDR3 length: 15 residues. Written as DNA, the CDR3 is TGTGCCAGCAGTAGGAGGGACAGGAGGAACACTGAAGCTTTCTTT. This translates into CASSRRDRRNTEAFF.

V is TRBV7-2 and J is TRBJ1-1; a possible D gene is TRBD1 (5 bases). Germline lookup yields CDR1 SGHTA and CDR2 FQGNSA. Trimming removed 8 bases from V and 2 bases from J, with 27 bases in between. This CDR3 contains 18 residues. The CDR3 DNA reads TGTGCCAGCTGGAAGCCCGGGGCAGCAGGGAAACTAAACACTGAAGCTTTCTTT. Its protein product is CASWKPGAAGKLNTEAFF.

The chain joins TRBV12-3 or TRBV12-4 to TRBJ2-7, with D possibly matching TRBD2 (5 bases). V lost 6 bases to trimming and J lost 6 bases, with 12 bases between them. The CDR3 loop spans 12 amino acids. The DNA for the CDR3 is TGTGCCAGCAGACGGGGAGTCGGCGAGCAGTACTTC. This codes for CASRRGVGEQYF.

This sequence joins TRBV5-1 and TRBJ1-1, with TRBD1 identical over 9 bases. The CDR3 runs 13 residues. V was clipped by 4 bases and J by 12 bases; unmatched bases: 10. CDR1 and CDR2 (germline): SGHRS, YFSETQ. Here the CDR3 DNA reads TGCGCCAGCAGCGGAGGGACAGGGCCGCCGCCTTTCTTT. This gives the protein CASSGGTGPPPFF.

This chain joins TRBV5-6 and TRBJ2-7, with D unresolved. Trimming removed 1 base at V and 6 bases at J, with 5 bases between. The CDR3 is 11 amino acids. The V gene's germline CDR1 is SGHDT and CDR2 YYEEEE. The CDR3 DNA follows: TGTGCCAGCAGCTTGCGTGGCGAGCAGTACTTC. Protein sequence: CASSLRGEQYF.

The rearrangement links TRBV20-1 to TRBJ1-2; D unclear. Germline CDR1 is DFQATT and CDR2 is SNEGSKA (reference sequence). Trimming shortened V by 3 bases and J by 7 bases, and 9 bases separated the two germline ends. The CDR3 sequence is 11 residues long. CDR3 sequence: CSARRPGGYTF. The CDR3 DNA is TGCAGTGCTAGGCGGCCTGGTGGCTACACCTTC.

The gene calls are TRBV9 and TRBJ2-7; D tentatively reads TRBD1 or TRBD2 (6 bases each). The germline CDR1 and CDR2 sequences are SGDLS and YYNGEE. This CDR3 has 13 residues. V dropped 3 bases and J dropped 6 bases, with 13 bases sitting between them. As DNA, the CDR3 is TGTGCCAGCAGCGCGGGGGCGAAGATCGAGCAGTACTTC. This encodes CASSAGAKIEQYF.

The chain recombines TRBV3-1 (or the pseudogene TRBV3-2) with TRBJ2-7; 9 nucleotides agree with TRBD2. The CDR3 has 15 amino acids. V lost 3 bases, J lost 5 bases, and 8 bases stayed unmatched. The germline gives CDR1 LGHDT, CDR2 YNNKEL (reference sequence). This CDR3 reads CASSHDGGGAHEQYF. The CDR3 nucleotides are TGTGCCAGCAGCCACGATGGCGGGGGGGCGCACGAGCAGTACTTC.